This T cell receptor (beta chain) was sequenced during a study of shared clonotypes between healthy human individuals. Background on the study: The people who gave samples were a couple of women and a few men aged 18 to 49.

Clones were read by immunoSEQ multiplex PCR, and TCRdb kept only the in-frame ones, dropping some. Counted here are 950,000 to 1,300,000 clones, about three quarters occurring once; the ten biggest clones make up approximately 1.5%. With respect to this clone: Its antigen is not identified.

Findings and limits, study-wide: When compared with the clonotypes that were shared by all four sorted-subset donors, the non-shared clonotypes turned out to have lower generation probabilities. Although depth was large, rarefaction showed that sequencing of the sorted subsets was incomplete. A limitation of the genetic and exposure-history diversity represented arose from few donors.

The V gene lost 7 bases and the J gene lost 7 bases, with 23 bases spanning the gap. Germline CDR1 is LNHDA and CDR2 is SQIVND (reference sequence). The CDR3 runs 16 residues. This TCR derives from a young man in good health. This rearrangement joins TRBV19 to TRBJ1-5; D is uncertain. The material sequenced was memory CD4+ T cells sorted from blood. The subset is: CD45RA-negative fraction. The CDR3 nucleotides read TGTGCCAGTAACCTACAGAGCGGGCAATCGGGACAGCCCCAGCATTTT. Translating it yields CASNLQSGQSGQPQHF. Drawing the rest from reference TRBV19 and TRBJ1-5, the complete variable domain is DGGITQSPKYLFRKEGQNVTLSCEQNLNHDAMYWYRQDPGQGLRLIYYSQIVNDFQKGDIAEGYSVSREKKESFPLTVTSAQKNPTAFYLCASNLQSGQSGQPQHFGDGTRLSIL.